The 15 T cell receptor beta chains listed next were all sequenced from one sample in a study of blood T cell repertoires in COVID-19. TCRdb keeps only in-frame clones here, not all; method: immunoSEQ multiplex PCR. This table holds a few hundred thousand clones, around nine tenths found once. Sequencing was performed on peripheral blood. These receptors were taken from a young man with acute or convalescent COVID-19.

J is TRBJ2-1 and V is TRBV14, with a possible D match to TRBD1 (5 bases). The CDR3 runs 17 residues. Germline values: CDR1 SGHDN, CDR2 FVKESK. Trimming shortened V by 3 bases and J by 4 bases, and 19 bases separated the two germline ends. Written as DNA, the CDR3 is TGTGCCAGCAGCCACGGCCCGGACACTCCCTATTACAATGAGCAGTTCTTC. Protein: CASSHGPDTPYYNEQFF.

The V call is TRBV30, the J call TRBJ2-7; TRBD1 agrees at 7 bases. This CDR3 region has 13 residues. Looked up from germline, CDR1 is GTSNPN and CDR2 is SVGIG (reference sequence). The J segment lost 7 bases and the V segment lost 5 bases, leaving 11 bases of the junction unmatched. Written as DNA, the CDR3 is TGTGCCTGGGCGGCAACGGGACAGAAGGAGCAGTACTTC. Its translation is CAWAATGQKEQYF. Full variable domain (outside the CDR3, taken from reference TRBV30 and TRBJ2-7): SQTIHQWPATLVQPVGSPLSLECTVEGTSNPNLYWYRQAAGRGLQLLFYSVGIGQISSEVPQNLSASRPQDRQFILSSKKLLLSDSGFYLCAWAATGQKEQYFGPGTRLTVT.

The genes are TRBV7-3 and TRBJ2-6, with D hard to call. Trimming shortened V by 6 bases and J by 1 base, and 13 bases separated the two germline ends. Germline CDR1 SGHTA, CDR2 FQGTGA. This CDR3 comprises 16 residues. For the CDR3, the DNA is TGTGCCAGCAGATACCAACAGAGTTCTGGGGCCAACGTCCTGACTTTC. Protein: CASRYQQSSGANVLTF.

CDR3 nucleotides: TGTGCCAGCAATCTCAGGGGGCTCTATGGCTACACCTTC. This gives the protein CASNLRGLYGYTF. The gene calls are TRBV28 and TRBJ1-2, with 8 positions matching TRBD1. V lost 7 bases and J lost 4; bases outside the gene matches: 5. Per the germline V gene, CDR1 is MDHEN and CDR2 is SYDVKM. The CDR3 is 13 amino acids.

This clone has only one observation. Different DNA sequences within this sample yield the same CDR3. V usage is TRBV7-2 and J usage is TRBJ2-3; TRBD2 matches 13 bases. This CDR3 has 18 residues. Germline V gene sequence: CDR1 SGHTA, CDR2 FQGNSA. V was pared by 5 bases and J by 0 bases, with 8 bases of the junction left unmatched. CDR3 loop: CASSPRTSGGSSTDTQYF. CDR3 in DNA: TGTGCCAGCAGCCCAAGGACTAGCGGGGGTTCTAGCACAGATACGCAGTATTTT.

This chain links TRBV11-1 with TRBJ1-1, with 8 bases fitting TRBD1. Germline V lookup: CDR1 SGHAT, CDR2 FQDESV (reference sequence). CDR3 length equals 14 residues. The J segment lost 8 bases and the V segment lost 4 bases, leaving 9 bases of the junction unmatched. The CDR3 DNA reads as TGTGCCAGCAGCTCAACACGACAGGGGAGGGAAGCTTTCTTT. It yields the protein CASSSTRQGREAFF.

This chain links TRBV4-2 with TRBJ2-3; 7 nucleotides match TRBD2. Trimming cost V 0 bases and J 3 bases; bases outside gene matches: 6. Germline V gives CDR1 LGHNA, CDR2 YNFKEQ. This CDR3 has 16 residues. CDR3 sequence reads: CASSQELAGVTDTQYF. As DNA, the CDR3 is TGTGCCAGCAGCCAAGAATTAGCGGGTGTAACAGATACGCAGTATTTT.

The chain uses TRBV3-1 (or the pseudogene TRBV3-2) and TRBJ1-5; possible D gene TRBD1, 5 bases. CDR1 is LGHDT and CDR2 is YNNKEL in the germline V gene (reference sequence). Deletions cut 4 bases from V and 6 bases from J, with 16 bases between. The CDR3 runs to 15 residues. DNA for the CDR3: TGTGCCAGCAGCCCTACAGGTTGGGGTAGTCAGCCCCAGCATTTT. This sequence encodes CASSPTGWGSQPQHF.

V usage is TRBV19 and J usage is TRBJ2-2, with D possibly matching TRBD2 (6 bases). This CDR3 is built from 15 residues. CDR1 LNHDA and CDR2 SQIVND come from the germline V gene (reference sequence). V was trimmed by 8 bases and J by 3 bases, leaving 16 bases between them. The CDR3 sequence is CASSGVGSYTGELFF. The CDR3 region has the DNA TGTGCCAGTTCGGGGGTGGGTAGCTACACCGGGGAGCTGTTTTTT.

CDR3 sequence: CASPTPGSYGYTF. The CDR3 nucleotides read TGTGCCAGTCCCACCCCGGGTTCCTATGGCTACACCTTC. The chain links TRBV7-9 to TRBJ1-2; D call uncertain. With 9 bases removed from V and 4 bases from J, the gap between germline ends came to 15 bases. CDR3 length: 13 residues. The germline V gene encodes CDR1 SEHNR and CDR2 FQNEAQ (reference sequence).

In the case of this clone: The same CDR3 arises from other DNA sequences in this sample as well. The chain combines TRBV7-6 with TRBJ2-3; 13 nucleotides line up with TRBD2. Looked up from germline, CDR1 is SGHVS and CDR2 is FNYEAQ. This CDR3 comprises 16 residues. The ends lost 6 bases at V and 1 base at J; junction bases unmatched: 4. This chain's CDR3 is CASSLTSGGRTDTQYF. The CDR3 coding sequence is TGTGCCAGCAGTTTGACTAGCGGGGGGCGCACAGATACGCAGTATTTT.

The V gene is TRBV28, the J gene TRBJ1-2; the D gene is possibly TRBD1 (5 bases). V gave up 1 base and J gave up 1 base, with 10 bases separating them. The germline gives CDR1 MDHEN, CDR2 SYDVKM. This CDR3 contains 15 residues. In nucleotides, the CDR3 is TGTGCCAGCAGTTTATCGGCGGGGGTTAACTATGGCTACACCTTC. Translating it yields CASSLSAGVNYGYTF.

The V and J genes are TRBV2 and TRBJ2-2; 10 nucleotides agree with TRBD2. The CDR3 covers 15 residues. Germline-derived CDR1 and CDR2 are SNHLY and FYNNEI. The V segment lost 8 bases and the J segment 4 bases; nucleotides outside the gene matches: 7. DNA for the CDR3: TGTGCCAGCCTAGCGGGGGTATTCGGCACCGGGGAGCTGTTTTTT. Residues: CASLAGVFGTGELFF.

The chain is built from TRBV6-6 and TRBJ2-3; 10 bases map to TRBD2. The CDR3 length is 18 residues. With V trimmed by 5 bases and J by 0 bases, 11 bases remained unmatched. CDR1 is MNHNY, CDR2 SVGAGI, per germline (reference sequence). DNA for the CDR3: TGTGCCAGCAGTCTAGCGGGGGCCCCGGCCGTAAGCACAGATACGCAGTATTTT. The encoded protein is CASSLAGAPAVSTDTQYF.

The DNA for the CDR3 is TGCAGTGCTAGTAAAAGCGCGGAAGTGTCCGGGGCCAACGTCCTGACTTTC. Residues: CSASKSAEVSGANVLTF. The chain couples TRBV20-1 to TRBJ2-6; D gene ambiguous. CDR3 length: 17 residues. Germline lookup yields CDR1 DFQATT and CDR2 SNEGSKA (reference sequence). With 3 bases removed from V and 4 bases from J, the gap between germline ends came to 19 bases.